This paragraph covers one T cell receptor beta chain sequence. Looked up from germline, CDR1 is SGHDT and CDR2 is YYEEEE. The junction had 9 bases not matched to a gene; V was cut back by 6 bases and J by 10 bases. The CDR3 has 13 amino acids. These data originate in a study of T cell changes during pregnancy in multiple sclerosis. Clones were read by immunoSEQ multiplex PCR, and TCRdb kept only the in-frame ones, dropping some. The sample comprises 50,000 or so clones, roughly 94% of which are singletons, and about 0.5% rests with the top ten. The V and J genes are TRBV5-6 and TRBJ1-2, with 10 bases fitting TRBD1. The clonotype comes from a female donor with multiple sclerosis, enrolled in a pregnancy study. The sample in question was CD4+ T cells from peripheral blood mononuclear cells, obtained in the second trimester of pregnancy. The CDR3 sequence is CASTLPGQGNYTF. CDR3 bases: TGTGCCAGCACCCTGCCGGGACAGGGGAACTACACCTTC.